This entry lists 20 T cell receptor beta chains sequenced from one sample in a study of shared clonotypes between healthy human individuals. Profiled with immunoSEQ multiplex PCR; TCRdb holds only in-frame clones, not every one. The repertoire holds some 1 million clones, with about 80% as singletons. Input material: memory CD4+ T cells sorted from blood. The subset is: CD45RA-negative fraction. These receptors were collected from a man aged 18 to 30 in good health.

The chain is built from TRBV2 and TRBJ1-4; TRBD1 agrees at 9 bases. This CDR3 is built from 13 residues. V was pared by 7 bases and J by 6 bases, with 3 bases of the junction left unmatched. Germline V CDR1 and CDR2: SNHLY, FYNNEI. The CDR3 is CASIDRGYEKLFF. The DNA for the CDR3 is TGTGCCAGCATCGACAGGGGGTATGAAAAACTGTTTTTT.

The rearrangement links TRBV7-9 to TRBJ2-1; D remains unclear. V lost 1 base and J 7 bases, leaving 14 bases between the germline ends. The CDR3 is 15 residues long. Per the germline V gene, CDR1 is SEHNR and CDR2 is FQNEAQ (reference sequence). The CDR3 reads CASSLGAQTLNEQFF. The DNA for the CDR3 is TGTGCCAGCAGCTTAGGAGCCCAAACCCTAAATGAGCAGTTCTTC. The full variable domain, completed using reference TRBV7-9 and TRBJ2-1, is DTGVSQNPRHKITKRGQNVTFRCDPISEHNRLYWYRQTLGQGPEFLTYFQNEAQLEKSRLLSDRFSAERPKGSFSTLEIQRTEQGDSAMYLCASSLGAQTLNEQFFGPGTRLTVL.

This clone was seen a few times. This chain connects TRBV4-1 to TRBJ1-6; D unresolved. This CDR3 region has 14 residues. Germline CDR1 reads MGHRA; CDR2 reads YSYEKL. Trimming removed 8 bases from V and 8 bases from J, with 16 bases in between. For the CDR3, the DNA is TGCGCCAGCCATTCCCCGGGTTTTCATTCACCCCTCCACTTT. Its translation is CASHSPGFHSPLHF.

The rearrangement joins TRBV7-9 to TRBJ1-4; 9 bases align to TRBD1. The CDR3 consists of 14 residues. Germline CDR1 is SEHNR and CDR2 is FQNEAQ (reference sequence). The V segment lost 3 bases and the J segment 8 bases; nucleotides outside the gene matches: 4. Written as DNA, the CDR3 is TGTGCCAGCAGCTTGGGACAGGGTATAGAAAAACTGTTTTTT. Protein product: CASSLGQGIEKLFF.

The V gene is TRBV9, the J gene TRBJ1-3; D is perhaps TRBD1 (5 bases). Trimming cost V 4 bases and J 0 bases, with 14 bases left between them. CDR1 SGDLS and CDR2 YYNGEE come from the germline V gene. The CDR3 sequence is 16 residues long. The CDR3 nucleotides are TGTGCCAGCAGCCCCTTAGGGGTAGACTCTGGAAACACCATATATTTT. It specifies CASSPLGVDSGNTIYF. The whole variable domain, filled in from reference TRBV9 and TRBJ1-3, reads DSGVTQTPKHLITATGQRVTLRCSPRSGDLSVYWYQQSLDQGLQFLIQYYNGEERAKGNILERFSAQQFPDLHSELNLSSLELGDSALYFCASSPLGVDSGNTIYFGEGSWLTVV.

CDR3 DNA: TGCGCCAGCAGCTTGGCCCCCGCTAGCGGACCTAGGGATACGCAGTATTTT. Protein: CASSLAPASGPRDTQYF. J is TRBJ2-3 and V is TRBV5-1, with 7 positions matching TRBD2. CDR1 is SGHRS, CDR2 YFSETQ, per germline. This CDR3 region has 17 residues. V trimming: 0 bases; J trimming: 6 bases; junction bases outside the gene matches: 13.

To note about this clone: Additional DNA sequences in this sample encode the identical CDR3. The V call is TRBV5-1, the J call TRBJ2-7; no reliable D call. CDR1 and CDR2 (germline): SGHRS, YFSETQ. The CDR3 covers 12 residues. The germline V and J ends were trimmed by 2 bases and 3 bases, with 6 bases remaining between them. The CDR3 DNA reads TGCGCCAGCAGCTTTAACAGCTACGAGCAGTACTTC. It specifies CASSFNSYEQYF.

This clone appeared once. The chain uses TRBV6-1 and TRBJ2-2, with 8 bases aligning to TRBD1. V shed 5 bases, J shed 5 bases, and the junction held 4 bases outside the gene matches. The CDR3 contains 14 residues. Germline loops: CDR1 MNHNS, CDR2 SASEGT. This CDR3 reads CASSIRTGTGELFF. CDR3 DNA sequence: TGTGCCAGCAGTATACGGACAGGGACCGGGGAGCTGTTTTTT.

With respect to this clone: This same CDR3 is encoded by further DNA sequences in the sample. V is TRBV29-1 and J is TRBJ2-3; the D is unclear. This CDR3 has 12 residues. Germline lookup yields CDR1 SQVTM and CDR2 ANQGSEA. V shed 4 bases and J shed 1 base, with 6 bases lying between them. CDR3 residues: CSVVIGTDTQYF. The DNA for the CDR3 is TGCAGCGTTGTCATCGGCACAGATACGCAGTATTTT.

The chain joins TRBV5-1 to TRBJ2-2; 10 bases map to TRBD2. Germline assignment: CDR1 SGHRS and CDR2 YFSETQ. After removal of 4 bases from V and 8 bases from J, the junction contained 11 bases not matched to a gene. The CDR3 extends over 16 amino acids. The CDR3 DNA reads as TGCGCCAGCAGCCTAGCGGGGGCCGGGTCATTTGGGGAGCTGTTTTTT. Its translation is CASSLAGAGSFGELFF.

The CDR3 DNA reads TGTGCCAGCAGCCCCCTGGCAGGGAGCTCCTACGAGCAGTACTTC. Amino acid sequence: CASSPLAGSSYEQYF. The V and J genes are TRBV14 and TRBJ2-7; D possibly uses TRBD1 or TRBD2 (5 bases each). The CDR3 runs to 15 residues. Germline assignment: CDR1 SGHDN and CDR2 FVKESK. V shed 4 bases and J shed 0 bases, with 13 bases lying between them.

The chain joins TRBV5-1 to TRBJ2-3, with D perhaps matching TRBD2 (5 bases). This CDR3 comprises 16 residues. Trimming left V 4 bases short and J 0 bases short, with 15 bases between. Germline CDR1 SGHRS, CDR2 YFSETQ. The CDR3 DNA is TGCGCCAGCAGCCCGGGATTCTCGCCTAGCACAGATACGCAGTATTTT. Translated, it gives CASSPGFSPSTDTQYF.

This clone was recorded at least ten times. The same CDR3 is also encoded by other DNA sequences in this sample. V gene TRBV7-2 combines with J gene TRBJ2-6; D is possibly TRBD1 (5 bases). V was shortened by 0 bases and J by 4 bases, with 7 bases between the two germline ends. The CDR3 spans 15 residues. In germline, CDR1 is SGHTA, CDR2 FQGNSA. CDR3 residues: CASSLAGVGANVLTF. The CDR3 DNA reads TGTGCCAGCAGCTTAGCAGGGGTCGGGGCCAACGTCCTGACTTTC.

V is TRBV7-2 and J is TRBJ1-5; D might be TRBD1 (5 bases). The V end lost 1 base, the J end lost 2 bases, and 9 bases lay between the germline ends. This CDR3 region has 15 residues. Germline CDR1 reads SGHTA; CDR2 reads FQGNSA. CDR3 protein: CASSLETAGNQPQHF. CDR3 nucleotides: TGTGCCAGCAGCTTAGAGACAGCGGGCAATCAGCCCCAGCATTTT.

The V and J genes are TRBV6-4 and TRBJ2-3; 15 nucleotides match TRBD2. This CDR3 has 20 residues. Germline lookup yields CDR1 MRHNA and CDR2 SNTAGT. The trim removed 8 bases at V and 2 bases at J, leaving 17 bases unmatched. In DNA, the CDR3 is TGTGCCAGCGGGGGACAGGTCCGGACTAGCGGGAGGGCCTACACAGATACGCAGTATTTT. It translates to CASGGQVRTSGRAYTDTQYF.

This clone was detected a few times. The rearrangement joins TRBV5-1 to TRBJ1-2, with TRBD1 matching 9 bases. The CDR3 runs to 14 residues. J gave up 6 bases and V 5 bases, and 8 bases lay outside the gene matches. CDR1 SGHRS and CDR2 YFSETQ come from the germline V gene. This CDR3 is CASRNTGGVDGYTF. In DNA, the CDR3 is TGCGCCAGCAGAAATACAGGGGGCGTTGATGGCTACACCTTC.

In regard to this clone: This same CDR3 is encoded by further DNA sequences in the sample. The chain recombines TRBV7-3 with TRBJ2-2; D call uncertain. This CDR3 region has 13 residues. Germline V lookup: CDR1 SGHTA, CDR2 FQGTGA. V gave up 2 bases and J gave up 5 bases, with 6 bases separating them. CDR3 region: CASSLGETGELFF. In DNA, the CDR3 is TGTGCCAGCAGCTTAGGCGAGACCGGGGAGCTGTTTTTT.

The chain couples TRBV11-2 to TRBJ2-1; D call uncertain. Looked up from germline, CDR1 is SGHAT and CDR2 is FQNNGV. The V end was cut by 0 bases, the J end by 6 bases, with 9 bases between. This CDR3 has 14 amino acids. The CDR3 nucleotides are TGTGCCAGCAGCTTAGATCGGCTGAGCAATGAGCAGTTCTTC. Its protein is CASSLDRLSNEQFF.

The chain recombines TRBV6-1 with TRBJ1-5; no clear D. Germline CDR1 reads MNHNS; CDR2 reads SASEGT. The V end lost 6 bases, the J end lost 5 bases, and 11 bases lay between the germline ends. The CDR3 contains 13 residues. CDR3 bases: TGTGCCAGCAGCTACACTAGGGATCAGCCCCAGCATTTT. This translates into CASSYTRDQPQHF.

A word on this clone: The sample holds other DNA sequences that translate to the same CDR3. The CDR3 DNA sequence: TGTGCCATCAGGGGGGACAGTAATTCACCCCTCCACTTT. It encodes CAIRGDSNSPLHF. The rearrangement links TRBV10-3 to TRBJ1-6; 7 bases fit TRBD1. The CDR3 totals 13 residues. Germline assignment: CDR1 ENHRY and CDR2 SYGVKD. V shed 6 bases and J 6 bases; nucleotides not matched to a gene: 2.